The entry below gives a single T cell receptor (beta chain) sequence along with its context. The target antigen is unknown. Clones were sequenced by immunoSEQ multiplex PCR, and TCRdb holds only the in-frame ones, with some missing. The table lists around 86,000 clones, approximately 86% of them singletons. Specified time point: blood 2 weeks post-SBRT. Noted treatment: 15 Gy SBRT to primary tumor, nephrectomy 4 weeks later. After SBRT, blood was collected at 2 and 4 weeks, plus baseline. This renal cell carcinoma was of the clear cell type. This sample is drawn from a study of radiation and T cells in renal cell carcinoma. In the study overall: Nephrectomy followed 15 Gy stereotactic body radiation by 4 weeks. Study conclusions and caveats: From baseline, blood top tumor clonotypes peaked at 2 weeks post-radiation.

Between the trimmed V and J ends, which lost 4 bases and 1 base, there was a span of 14 bases. Germline lookup yields CDR1 MNHEY and CDR2 SVGAGI. The CDR3 length is 16 residues. The receptor comes from a woman aged 45-65 years with renal cell carcinoma. This chain uses TRBV6-5 with TRBJ2-1; D is possibly TRBD2 (6 bases). Material: blood, obtained from a patient whose treatment included radiotherapy and nephrectomy. This CDR3 is CASSWSSGGSYNEQFF. In DNA form, the CDR3 reads TGTGCCAGCAGTTGGTCCTCCGGGGGTTCCTACAATGAGCAGTTCTTC.